This T cell receptor beta chain was found in a study of monozygotic twins with inflammatory bowel disease (dated by TCRdb to between 2018 and 2021). A note on the overall study: The complete study included 28 monozygotic twin pairs: 19 IBD-discordant Danish pairs and nine German pairs, of which four were IBD-concordant and five were IBD-discordant. Within discordant pairs, disease-associated traits were sought mainly by comparing IBD patients with their genetically identical healthy co-twins. Each individual had, on average, about 151 000 unique TCRalpha sequences and 181 000 unique TCRbeta sequences available for analysis.

From each donor, a roughly 2.4 ml peripheral blood sample was collected into PAXgene tubes and kept at -80 degrees C. Without T cell sorting, total RNA was isolated from whole blood using the PAXgene blood miRNA kit on an automated QIAcube. Peripheral blood from monozygotic twin pairs who were concordant or discordant for inflammatory bowel disease underwent deep TCRalpha and TCRbeta repertoire profiling using unique molecular barcoding. Smoking habits were recorded for all twin pairs, and individuals were classified as current, former or never smokers. Receptor amplification or capture employed 5' RACE. The input for every TCR library was 3,500 to 4,000 ng of total RNA. cDNA was synthesized with SMARTScribe reverse transcriptase in eight separate reactions per sample. Unique molecular identifiers containing a 6-nucleotide sample barcode were introduced through template switching during cDNA synthesis. TCRalpha and TCRbeta cDNA was amplified in two nested PCRs of 16 and 9 cycles, and bead purification was carried out after each PCR. Before amplification, cDNA was treated with uracil DNA-glycosylase and purified using the QIAquick PCR purification kit. In the second PCR, Illumina TruSeq-compatible adapters and sample-specific barcodes were added. Library quality and concentration were assessed using TapeStation and Qubit, and about 5 ng of each library was pooled. Sequencing of pooled libraries was carried out on an Illumina HiSeq2500 single-index Rapid Run using 2 x 100 bp reads and custom sequencing primers. In the authors' own workflow: UMI-based consensus assembly with MiGEC version 1.2.6 was used to correct PCR and sequencing errors. V(D)J alignment, clonotype assembly and CDR3 extraction were performed with MiXCR version 2.1.1. Gene usage, clonotype sharing and MAIT/NKT TCR abundance were normalised by analysing the top 1000, 10 000 and 20 000 clonotypes per sample. Diversity was computed as the inverse Simpson index with the vegan R package after downsampling to 27 000 UMIs. Paired Mann-Whitney U tests were applied to discordant twin pairs, with Benjamini-Hochberg correction for multiple testing. TCRdb reanalyzed the reads, keeping one entry per CDR3 protein sequence and omitting DNA. TCRdb, not the original authors, processed these V and J calls. The sample table on file contains hundreds of thousands of distinct CDR3 sequences. The top ten clones comprise roughly 2.3% of the sample.

Remarks on this clonotype: Its specific antigen is unknown.

Overall study outcomes, separate from this receptor: Different T cell subtypes could not be distinguished in the analysis. Because patients received different immunosuppressive treatments, the repertoires may have picked up extra background noise and variability between individuals. No single strong signal or clonotype linked to IBD turned up in the results, so the idea that one exists was not supported. IBD patients shared fewer clonotypes with other individuals than healthy twins did, most markedly in patients showing signs of disease activity. Repertoire similarity did not differ between concordant and discordant twins, which could be due to limited statistical power. TCRbeta repertoire diversity, by inverse Simpson index, was decreased in IBD patients compared with their healthy co-twins.

This receptor was obtained from a human donor with ulcerative colitis or Crohn's disease, or a healthy co-twin of an affected twin (not recorded which). Material for sequencing was blood.

The CDR3 region has the sequence CAGSQDLGQGFNEQFF. Rearrangement joined TRBV4-1 to TRBJ2-1; TCRdb lists TRBD1, though no DNA is available to test this call. The cysteine opens and the phenylalanine closes a CDR3 of 16 amino acids. No DNA accompanies this entry. According to the germline V gene, CDR1 reads MGHRA and CDR2 reads YSYEKL.